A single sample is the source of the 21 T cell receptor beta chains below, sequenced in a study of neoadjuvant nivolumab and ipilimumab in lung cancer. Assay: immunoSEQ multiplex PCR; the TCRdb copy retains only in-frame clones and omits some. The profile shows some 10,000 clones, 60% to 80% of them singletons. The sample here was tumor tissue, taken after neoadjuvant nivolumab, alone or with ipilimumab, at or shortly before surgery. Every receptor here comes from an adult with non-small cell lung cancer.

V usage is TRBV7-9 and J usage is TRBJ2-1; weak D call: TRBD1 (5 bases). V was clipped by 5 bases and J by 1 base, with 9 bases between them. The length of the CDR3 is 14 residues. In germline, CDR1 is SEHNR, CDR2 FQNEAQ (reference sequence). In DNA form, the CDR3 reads TGTGCCAGCAGCACCCGACAGTCCTACAATGAGCAGTTCTTC. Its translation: CASSTRQSYNEQFF. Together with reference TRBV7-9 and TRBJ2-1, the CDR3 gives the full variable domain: DTGVSQNPRHKITKRGQNVTFRCDPISEHNRLYWYRQTLGQGPEFLTYFQNEAQLEKSRLLSDRFSAERPKGSFSTLEIQRTEQGDSAMYLCASSTRQSYNEQFFGPGTRLTVL.

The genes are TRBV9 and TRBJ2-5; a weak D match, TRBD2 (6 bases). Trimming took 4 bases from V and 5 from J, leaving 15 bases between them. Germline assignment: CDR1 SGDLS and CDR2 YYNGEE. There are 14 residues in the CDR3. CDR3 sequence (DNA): TGTGCCAGCAGCCCCATGGGGGGAGGTGAGACCCAGTACTTC. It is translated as CASSPMGGGETQYF.

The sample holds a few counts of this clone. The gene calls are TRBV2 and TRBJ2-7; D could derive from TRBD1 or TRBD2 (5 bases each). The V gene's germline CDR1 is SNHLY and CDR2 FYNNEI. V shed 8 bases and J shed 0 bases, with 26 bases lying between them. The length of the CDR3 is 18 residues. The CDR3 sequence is CASRWDRRGPISSYEQYF. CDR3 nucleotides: TGTGCCAGCCGATGGGACCGCCGGGGCCCTATCAGCTCCTACGAGCAGTACTTC.

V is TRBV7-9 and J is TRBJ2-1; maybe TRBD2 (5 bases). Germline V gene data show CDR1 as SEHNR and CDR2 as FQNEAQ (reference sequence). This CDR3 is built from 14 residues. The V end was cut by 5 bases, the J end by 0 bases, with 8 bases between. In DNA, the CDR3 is TGTGCCAGCAGCCCTCGGGGCTCCTACAATGAGCAGTTCTTC. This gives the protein CASSPRGSYNEQFF.

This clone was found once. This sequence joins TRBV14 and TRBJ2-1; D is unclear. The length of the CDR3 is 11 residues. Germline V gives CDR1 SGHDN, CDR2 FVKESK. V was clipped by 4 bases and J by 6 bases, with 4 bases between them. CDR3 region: CASSLLNEQFF. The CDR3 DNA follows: TGTGCCAGCAGCCTCCTCAATGAGCAGTTCTTC. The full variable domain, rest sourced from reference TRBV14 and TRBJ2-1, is EAGVTQFPSHSVIEKGQTVTLRCDPISGHDNLYWYRRVMGKEIKFLLHFVKESKQDESGMPNNRFLAERTGGTYSTLKVQPAELEDSGVYFCASSLLNEQFFGPGTRLTVL.

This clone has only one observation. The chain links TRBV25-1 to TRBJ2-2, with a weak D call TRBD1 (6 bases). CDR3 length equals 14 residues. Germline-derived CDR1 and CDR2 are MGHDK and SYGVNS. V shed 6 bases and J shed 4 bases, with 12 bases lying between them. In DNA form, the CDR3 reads TGTGCCAGCAGAGCTAGGGGGAGCACCGGGGAGCTGTTTTTT. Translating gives CASRARGSTGELFF.

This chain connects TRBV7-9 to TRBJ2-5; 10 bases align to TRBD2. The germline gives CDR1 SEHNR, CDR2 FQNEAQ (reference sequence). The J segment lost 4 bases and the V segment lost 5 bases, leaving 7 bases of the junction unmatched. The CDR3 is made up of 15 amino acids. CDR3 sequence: CASSPAGGPSETQYF. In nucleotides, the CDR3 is TGTGCCAGCAGCCCAGCGGGAGGGCCGTCAGAGACCCAGTACTTC.

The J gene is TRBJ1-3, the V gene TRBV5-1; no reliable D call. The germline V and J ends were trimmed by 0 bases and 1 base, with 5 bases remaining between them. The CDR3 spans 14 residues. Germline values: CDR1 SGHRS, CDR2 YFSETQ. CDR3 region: CASSLGQSGNTIYF. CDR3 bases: TGCGCCAGCAGCTTGGGTCAGTCTGGAAACACCATATATTTT.

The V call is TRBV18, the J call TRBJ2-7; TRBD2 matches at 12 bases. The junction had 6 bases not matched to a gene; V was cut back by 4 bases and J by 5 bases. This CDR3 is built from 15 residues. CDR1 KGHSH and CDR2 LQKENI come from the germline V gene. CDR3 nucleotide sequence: TGTGCCAGCTCACTCCCGACTAGCGGGAGTCACGAGCAGTACTTC. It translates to CASSLPTSGSHEQYF.

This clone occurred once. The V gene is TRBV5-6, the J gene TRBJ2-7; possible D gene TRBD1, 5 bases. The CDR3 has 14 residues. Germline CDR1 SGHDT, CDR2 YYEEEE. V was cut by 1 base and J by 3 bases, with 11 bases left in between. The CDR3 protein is CASSLLSGIYEQYF. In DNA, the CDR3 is TGTGCCAGCAGCTTGTTGTCAGGGATCTACGAGCAGTACTTC.

The CDR3 DNA follows: TGTGCCAGCAGCTCTCCGACTAGCGGGGTAACCTACAATGAGCAGTTCTTC. Translating gives CASSSPTSGVTYNEQFF. This sequence joins TRBV7-9 and TRBJ2-1; 11 nucleotides match TRBD2. This CDR3 is built from 17 residues. V gave up 4 bases and J gave up 2 bases; unmatched junction bases: 7. CDR1 SEHNR and CDR2 FQNEAQ come from the germline V gene (reference sequence).

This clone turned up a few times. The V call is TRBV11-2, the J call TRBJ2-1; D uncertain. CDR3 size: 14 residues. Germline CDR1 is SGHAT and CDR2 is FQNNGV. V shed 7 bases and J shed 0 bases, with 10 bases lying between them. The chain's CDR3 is CASTRHGSYNEQFF. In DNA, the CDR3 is TGTGCCAGCACCCGACACGGCTCCTACAATGAGCAGTTCTTC.

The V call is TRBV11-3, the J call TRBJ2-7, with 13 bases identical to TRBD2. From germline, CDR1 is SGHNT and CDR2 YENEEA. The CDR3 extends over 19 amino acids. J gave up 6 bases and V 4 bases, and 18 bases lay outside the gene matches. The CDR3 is CASSSDQLAGGPRECEQYF. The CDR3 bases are TGTGCCAGCAGCTCAGACCAACTAGCGGGAGGGCCTAGAGAGTGCGAGCAGTACTTC.

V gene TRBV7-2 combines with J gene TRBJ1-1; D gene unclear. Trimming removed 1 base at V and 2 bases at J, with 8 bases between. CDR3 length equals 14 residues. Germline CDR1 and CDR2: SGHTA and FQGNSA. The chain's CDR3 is CASSLGGINTEAFF. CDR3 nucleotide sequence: TGTGCCAGCAGCTTAGGGGGTATAAACACTGAAGCTTTCTTT.

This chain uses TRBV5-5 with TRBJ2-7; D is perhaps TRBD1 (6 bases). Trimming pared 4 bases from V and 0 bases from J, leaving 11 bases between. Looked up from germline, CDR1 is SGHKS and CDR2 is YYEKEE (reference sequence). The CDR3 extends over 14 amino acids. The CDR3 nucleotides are TGTGCCAGCAGCCCAACGACAGGCTCCTACGAGCAGTACTTC. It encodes CASSPTTGSYEQYF.

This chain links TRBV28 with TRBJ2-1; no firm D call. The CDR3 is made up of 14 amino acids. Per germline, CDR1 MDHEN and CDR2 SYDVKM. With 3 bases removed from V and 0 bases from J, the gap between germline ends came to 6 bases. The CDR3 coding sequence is TGTGCCAGCAGTTTCGATAGCTCCTACAATGAGCAGTTCTTC. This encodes CASSFDSSYNEQFF.

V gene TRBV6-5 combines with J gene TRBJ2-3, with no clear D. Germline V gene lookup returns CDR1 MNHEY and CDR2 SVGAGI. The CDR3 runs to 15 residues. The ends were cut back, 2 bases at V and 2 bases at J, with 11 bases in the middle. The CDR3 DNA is TGTGCCAGCAGTTACCGTCTCAGGTCCACAGATACGCAGTATTTT. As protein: CASSYRLRSTDTQYF.

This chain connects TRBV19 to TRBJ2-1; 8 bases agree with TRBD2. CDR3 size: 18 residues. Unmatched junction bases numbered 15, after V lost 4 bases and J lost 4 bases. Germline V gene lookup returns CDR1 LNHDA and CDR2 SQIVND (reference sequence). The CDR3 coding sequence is TGTGCCAGTAGTACGGGGTCGGGTGGGACTAGGGCATACAATGAGCAGTTCTTC. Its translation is CASSTGSGGTRAYNEQFF.

The DNA of the CDR3 is TGTGCCACCAGCAGTGCAAAAGGGGGGTTGGGTGAGCAGTTCTTC. Protein: CATSSAKGGLGEQFF. This rearrangement joins TRBV15 to TRBJ2-1; D possibly matches TRBD1 or TRBD2 (6 bases each). V was shortened by 3 bases and J by 9 bases, with 18 bases between the two germline ends. The CDR3 has 15 amino acids. Germline lookup yields CDR1 LNHNV and CDR2 YYDKDF (reference sequence). Filled out from reference TRBV15 and TRBJ2-1, the complete variable domain reads DAMVIQNPRYQVTQFGKPVTLSCSQTLNHNVMYWYQQKSSQAPKLLFHYYDKDFNNEADTPDNFQSRRPNTSFCFLDIRSPGLGDTAMYLCATSSAKGGLGEQFFGPGTRLTVL.

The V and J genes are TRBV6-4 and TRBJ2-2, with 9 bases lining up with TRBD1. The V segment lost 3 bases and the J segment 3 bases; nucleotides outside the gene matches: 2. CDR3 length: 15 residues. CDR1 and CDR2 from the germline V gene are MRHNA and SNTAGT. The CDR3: CASSEGQGYTGELFF. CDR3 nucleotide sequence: TGTGCCAGCAGTGAGGGACAGGGCTACACCGGGGAGCTGTTTTTT.

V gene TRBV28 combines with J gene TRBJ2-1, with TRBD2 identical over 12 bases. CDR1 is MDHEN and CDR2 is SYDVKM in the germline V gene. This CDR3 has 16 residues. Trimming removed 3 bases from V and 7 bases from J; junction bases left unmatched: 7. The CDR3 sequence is CASSFRLAGVTNEQFF. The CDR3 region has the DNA TGTGCCAGCAGTTTTCGACTAGCGGGAGTAACGAATGAGCAGTTCTTC.